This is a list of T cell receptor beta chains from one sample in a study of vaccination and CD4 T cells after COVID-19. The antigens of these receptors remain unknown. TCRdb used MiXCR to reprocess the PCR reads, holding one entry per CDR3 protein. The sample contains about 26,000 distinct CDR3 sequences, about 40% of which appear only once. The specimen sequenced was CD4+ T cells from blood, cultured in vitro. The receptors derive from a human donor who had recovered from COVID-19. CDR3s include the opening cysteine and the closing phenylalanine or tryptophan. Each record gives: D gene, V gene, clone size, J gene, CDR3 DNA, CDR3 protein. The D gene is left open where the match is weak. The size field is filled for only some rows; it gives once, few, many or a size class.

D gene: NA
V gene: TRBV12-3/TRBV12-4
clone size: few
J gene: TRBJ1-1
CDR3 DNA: TGTGCCAGCAGTGCGAGAGGGGTGGGGCGGACTGAAGCTTTCTTT
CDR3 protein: CASSARGVGRTEAFF

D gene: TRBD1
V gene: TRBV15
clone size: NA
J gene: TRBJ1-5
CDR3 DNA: TGTGCCACCAGCAGAGATAGGGGGCAGCGCAATCAGTCCCAGCATTTT
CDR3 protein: CATSRDRGQRNQSQHF

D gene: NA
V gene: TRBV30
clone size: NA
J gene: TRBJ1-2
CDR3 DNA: TGTGCCTGGAGCGAGGACAGAAACTATGGCTACACCTTC
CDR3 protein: CAWSEDRNYGYTF

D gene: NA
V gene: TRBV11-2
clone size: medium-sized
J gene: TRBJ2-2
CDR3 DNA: TGTGCCAGCAGCCCCCCAGGGGCGCGGACCGGGGAGCTGTTTTTT
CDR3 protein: CASSPPGARTGELFF

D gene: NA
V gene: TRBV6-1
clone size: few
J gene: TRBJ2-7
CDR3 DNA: TGTGCCAGCAGCCGACCAGCAGGAGCCAAGTACGAGCAGTACTTC
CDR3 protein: CASSRPAGAKYEQYF

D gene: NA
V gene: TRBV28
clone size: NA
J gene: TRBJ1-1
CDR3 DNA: TGTGCCAGCAGTTTATCTTTTGACACCGGCACTGAAGCTTTCTTT
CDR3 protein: CASSLSFDTGTEAFF

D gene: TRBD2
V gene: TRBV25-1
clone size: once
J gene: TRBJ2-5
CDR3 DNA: TGTGCCAGCAGTGAATATTTGGGACTAGCTTTTGAGACCCAGTACTTC
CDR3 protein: CASSEYLGLAFETQYF

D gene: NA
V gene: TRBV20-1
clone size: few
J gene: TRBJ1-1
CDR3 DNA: TGCAGTGCTAGAGGGGGAACCGAACGGATGAACACTGAAGCTTTCTTT
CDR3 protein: CSARGGTERMNTEAFF

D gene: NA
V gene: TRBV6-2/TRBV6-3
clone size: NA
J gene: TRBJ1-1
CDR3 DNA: TGTGCCAGCAGTTATAGGATAAACACTGAAGCTTTCTTT
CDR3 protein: CASSYRINTEAFF

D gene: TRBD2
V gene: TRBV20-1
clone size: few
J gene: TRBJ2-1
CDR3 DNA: TGCAGTGCTACACCCGGGACTAGCGGGATCAATGAGCAGTTCTTC
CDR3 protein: CSATPGTSGINEQFF